The entry below gives a single T cell receptor (beta chain) sequence along with its context. The data were taken from a study of blood T cell repertoires in COVID-19. Individuals aged 18 to 89 years were recruited from about two dozen US areas. Clinical histories supplied by participants themselves formed the basis of cohort assignment. Profiling relied on immunoSEQ multiplex PCR, and the TCRdb table lists in-frame clones only, not all of them. The top ten clones hold approximately 4% of a sample with about 260,000 clones, 70% to 90% of them seen once. The V and J ends lost 0 bases and 3 bases, in that order; junction bases with no gene match: 4. The CDR3 totals 15 residues. Germline V gene data show CDR1 as SQVTM and CDR2 as ANQGSEA.

This receptor was obtained from a woman aged 25 to 45 with acute COVID-19. The rearrangement uses TRBV29-1 and TRBJ1-4; 7 bases are a match to TRBD1. Specimen: PBMCs or T cells enriched from blood (not recorded which). In nucleotides, the CDR3 is TGCAGCGTTGAAGACACAGGGGCTGCTAATGAAAAACTGTTTTTT. Translated, it gives CSVEDTGAANEKLFF.